The 8 T cell receptor beta chains below all came from one sample that was sequenced in a study of identical twins. TCRdb re-analysed the 5' RACE reads in MiXCR, keeping a single row per CDR3 protein. The data show approximately 690,000 distinct CDR3 sequences, roughly 6% seen once. The sample was naive T cells sorted from blood. These TCRs come from a man in his late teens or twenties in good health.

This clonotype was counted many times. The CDR3 region has the DNA TGTGCCAGCAGCCCACTTCGCGAGCAGTACTTC. This sequence encodes CASSPLREQYF. This rearrangement joins TRBV7-2 to TRBJ2-7; D is unclear. The germline V gene has CDR1 SGHTA and CDR2 FQGNSA. Trimming cost V 5 bases and J 6 bases, with 8 bases left between them. This CDR3 has 11 amino acids.

There are a few counts of this clonotype. The chain links TRBV19 to TRBJ1-1; no firm D call. V was pared by 7 bases and J by 11 bases, with 14 bases between. This CDR3 is 11 amino acids long. CDR1 and CDR2 from the germline V gene are LNHDA and SQIVND (reference sequence). CDR3 loop: CASIEAGTAFF. DNA of the CDR3: TGTGCCAGTATTGAGGCAGGTACGGCTTTCTTT.

A few counts support this clonotype. The V call is TRBV20-1, the J call TRBJ2-2; a possible D gene is TRBD2 (7 bases). The CDR3 is 15 amino acids. The V end lost 4 bases, the J end lost 6 bases, and 18 bases lay between the germline ends. Germline CDR1 is DFQATT and CDR2 is SNEGSKA (reference sequence). The CDR3 here is CSAIKGGALSGELFF. DNA of the CDR3: TGCAGTGCTATCAAGGGGGGGGCCCTGTCCGGGGAGCTGTTTTTT.

The CDR3 sequence: CASRRRAEGTDTQYF. As DNA, the CDR3 is TGCGCCAGCAGGAGGAGGGCCGAGGGAACAGATACGCAGTATTTT. The V gene is TRBV5-1, the J gene TRBJ2-3; a possible D gene is TRBD2 (6 bases). CDR1 and CDR2 from the germline V gene are SGHRS and YFSETQ. V shed 5 bases and J shed 3 bases, with 16 bases lying between them. The CDR3 totals 15 residues.

This clonotype was picked up many times. The chain is built from TRBV4-1 and TRBJ2-7; 7 nucleotides line up with TRBD2. This CDR3 is 16 amino acids long. Per the germline V gene, CDR1 is MGHRA and CDR2 is YSYEKL. The junction had 7 bases not matched to a gene; V was cut back by 0 bases and J by 2 bases. The CDR3 is CASSQDLSGTTYEQYV. CDR3 nucleotides: TGCGCCAGCAGCCAAGATCTATCCGGGACTACCTACGAGCAGTACGTC.

On this clonotype itself: A junction boundary mismatches the germline segment, possibly from a read error. The J gene is TRBJ2-1, the V gene TRBV29-1, with 7 bases identical to TRBD2. This CDR3 has 18 residues. Germline V gene data show CDR1 as SQVTM and CDR2 as ANQGSEA. This CDR3 reads CGVERVSLAELSYNEQFF. CDR3 sequence (DNA): TGCGGCGTTGAAAGGGTGTCGCTAGCGGAACTCTCCTACAATGAGCAGTTCTTC.

This clonotype was picked up a small number of times. The V call is TRBV9, the J call TRBJ2-4; no firm D call. The CDR3 is 13 amino acids. Trimming left V 0 bases short and J 3 bases short, with 4 bases between. Germline-derived CDR1 and CDR2 are SGDLS and YYNGEE. The CDR3 here is CASSVGSKNIQYF. CDR3 DNA sequence: TGTGCCAGCAGCGTAGGCAGCAAAAACATTCAGTACTTC.

Ten or more counts support this clonotype. DNA of the CDR3: TGCGCCAGCAGCTCTATCACTAGCGGGAGCTCCTACAATGAGCAGTTCTTC. Translation: CASSSITSGSSYNEQFF. The chain couples TRBV5-1 to TRBJ2-1, with 11 nucleotides matching TRBD2. The V gene end was trimmed by 3 bases and the J gene end by 0 bases; junction bases not matched to a gene: 5. This CDR3 contains 17 residues. Germline CDR1 SGHRS, CDR2 YFSETQ.